The 3 T cell receptor beta chains below were found in one sample sequenced in a study of T cells after yellow fever vaccination. One entry per CDR3 protein results from TCRdb running MiXCR on the 5' RACE reads. The sample shows about 580,000 distinct CDR3 sequences, roughly a sixth of them seen only once. The sequencing used PBMCs, collected less than 6 days after the first yellow fever vaccination. These receptors were taken from a man aged 18 to 29 who received the YFV17D yellow fever vaccine.

The V and J genes are TRBV4-1 and TRBJ1-1; possibly TRBD1 for D (5 bases). CDR3 length: 15 residues. CDR1 MGHRA and CDR2 YSYEKL come from the germline V gene. V lost 1 base and J lost 6, with 15 bases in between. DNA of the CDR3: TGCGCCAGCAGCCAAGTGCCCGGGCAGGGCCCTGAAGCTTTCTTT. Amino acids: CASSQVPGQGPEAFF.

There are a few counts of this clonotype. V and J are TRBV4-1 and TRBJ1-5, with D uncertain. The CDR3 extends over 15 amino acids. Germline V CDR1 and CDR2: MGHRA, YSYEKL. V was clipped by 1 base and J by 3 bases, with 10 bases between them. The CDR3 DNA reads TGCGCCAGCAGCCAAGTCGACGGAAACAATCAGCCCCAGCATTTT. It translates to CASSQVDGNNQPQHF.

The genes are TRBV9 and TRBJ1-6; D not certain. Germline V lookup: CDR1 SGDLS, CDR2 YYNGEE. This CDR3 spans 15 amino acids. The ends were cut back, 0 bases at V and 3 bases at J, with 7 bases in the middle. The CDR3 region has the DNA TGTGCCAGCAGCGTAGCAAAGAGCTATAATTCACCCCTCCACTTT. The encoded protein is CASSVAKSYNSPLHF.